The rows below give T cell receptor beta chains drawn from one sample of a study of blood T cell repertoires in COVID-19. The assay was immunoSEQ multiplex PCR, and TCRdb's table has in-frame clones only and misses some. In the table there are a few hundred thousand clones, 84% of which are singletons. The specimen was peripheral blood. Receptor source: an elderly woman with active or convalescent COVID-19. The CDR3 runs from the conserved cysteine through the conserved F or W. D genes are given only for firm matches. The size of a clone is reported for some rows only, either as once, few or many, or as a class for expanded clones.

V gene	clone size	D gene	J gene	CDR3 protein	CDR3 DNA
TRBV5-1	-	TRBD2	TRBJ2-5	CASSLGNSGSQETQYF	TGCGCCAGCAGCTTGGGTAATAGCGGGAGCCAAGAGACCCAGTACTTC
TRBV19	-	TRBD2	TRBJ2-1	CASRYRASGRDWNEQFF	TGTGCCAGTCGATATCGGGCTAGCGGGAGGGACTGGAATGAGCAGTTCTTC
TRBV9	-	TRBD1	TRBJ1-2	CASSPRGTGRNYGYTF	TGTGCCAGCAGCCCACGCGGGACAGGACGCAACTATGGCTACACCTTC
TRBV7-3	-	-	TRBJ2-5	CASSLTLAAVGETQYF	TGTGCCAGCAGCTTAACGCTGGCTGCGGTAGGAGAGACCCAGTACTTC
TRBV5-1	-	-	TRBJ2-3	CASSLEHPSTDTQYF	TGCGCCAGCAGCTTGGAGCACCCTAGCACAGATACGCAGTATTTT
TRBV7-6	few	TRBD2	TRBJ2-2	CASSLRGANTGELFF	TGTGCCAGCAGCTTGCGGGGGGCGAACACCGGGGAGCTGTTTTTT
TRBV7-6	-	-	TRBJ2-1	CASSLSFSGSSYNEQFF	TGTGCCAGCAGCCTTTCCTTTAGCGGTTCCTCCTACAATGAGCAGTTCTTC
TRBV7-6	-	-	TRBJ2-7	CASSLGGSGEQYF	TGTGCCAGCAGCTTAGGTGGGAGCGGCGAGCAGTACTTC
TRBV10-3	-	TRBD2	TRBJ2-3	CAISANLAGAGADTQYF	TGTGCCATCAGTGCGAATCTAGCGGGGGCAGGAGCAGATACGCAGTATTTT
TRBV19	few	TRBD2	TRBJ2-7	CASSRLAGGLSYEQYF	TGTGCCAGTTCGCGACTAGCGGGGGGCCTTTCCTACGAGCAGTACTTC
TRBV6-5	-	-	TRBJ1-2	CASSYGGADTRRGYTF	TGTGCCAGCAGTTACGGAGGGGCGGACACCCGTCGGGGCTACACCTTC
TRBV4-3	-	TRBD2	TRBJ2-1	CASSQPGGSSYNEQFF	TGCGCCAGCAGCCAGCCGGGCGGGAGCTCCTACAATGAGCAGTTCTTC
TRBV2	few	TRBD1	TRBJ1-5	CASSDRGRFQPQHF	TGTGCCAGCAGTGACAGGGGGCGATTTCAGCCCCAGCATTTT
TRBV20-1	once	TRBD2	TRBJ2-7	CSASRGSPYEQYF	TGCAGTGCTAGTCGCGGGAGCCCTTACGAGCAGTACTTC
TRBV27	-	TRBD2	TRBJ2-5	CASSSIAGGPRETQYF	TGTGCCAGCAGTTCAATAGCGGGGGGGCCTAGGGAGACCCAGTACTTC
TRBV5-8	-	TRBD1	TRBJ1-5	CASSLVNRGILYQPQHF	TGTGCCAGCAGCTTGGTTAACAGGGGGATATTGTATCAGCCCCAGCATTTT
TRBV6-4	-	TRBD1	TRBJ2-2	CASGPGQGATTGELFF	TGTGCCAGCGGCCCGGGACAGGGGGCGACCACCGGGGAGCTGTTTTTT
TRBV6-5	few	-	TRBJ2-7	CASSYADLAGRGEQYF	TGTGCCAGCAGTTACGCTGATCTGGCGGGAAGGGGCGAGCAGTACTTC
TRBV19	-	TRBD1	TRBJ1-1	CASSPTGTGDTEAFF	TGTGCCAGTAGTCCAACCGGGACAGGGGACACTGAAGCTTTCTTT
TRBV7-9	-	-	TRBJ1-5	CASSTDRPNQPQHF	TGTGCCAGCAGCACGGACAGACCTAATCAGCCCCAGCATTTT
TRBV2	-	TRBD2	TRBJ2-7	CASTMTSGSYEQYF	TGTGCCAGCACGATGACTAGCGGGAGTTACGAGCAGTACTTC
TRBV3-1/TRBV3-2	once	-	TRBJ1-1	CASSHPRTEAFF	TGTGCCAGCAGCCACCCCAGGACTGAAGCTTTCTTT
TRBV19	-	-	TRBJ2-5	CASSMLRAGETQYF	TGTGCCAGTAGTATGTTGAGGGCGGGAGAGACCCAGTACTTC
TRBV7-2	-	-	TRBJ2-1	CASSLSSHEGVRQFF	TGTGCCAGCAGCTTATCCAGCCATGAGGGGGTACGGCAGTTCTTC
TRBV5-1	-	-	TRBJ1-5	CASNPGEGSNQPQHF	TGCGCCAGTAACCCAGGGGAAGGGAGCAATCAGCCCCAGCATTTT
TRBV18	-	-	TRBJ2-5	CASSPGSPRETQYF	TGTGCCAGCTCACCAGGTAGTCCGAGAGAGACCCAGTACTTC
TRBV6-5	-	-	TRBJ1-2	CASSARRANYGYTF	TGTGCCAGCAGCGCCCGACGGGCTAACTATGGCTACACCTTC
TRBV5-5	-	-	TRBJ2-1	CATSGRSYNEQFF	TGTGCCACCTCAGGGCGATCCTACAATGAGCAGTTCTTC
TRBV6-5	-	TRBD1	TRBJ1-2	CASTPGGNYGYTF	TGTGCCAGCACCCCAGGGGGTAACTATGGCTACACCTTC
TRBV7-2	-	TRBD1	TRBJ1-2	CASSLAGQGYGYTF	TGTGCCAGCAGCTTAGCGGGACAGGGTTACGGCTACACCTTC
TRBV2	-	TRBD2	TRBJ2-7	CASSAQAGEAYEQYF	TGTGCCAGCAGTGCCCAGGCGGGGGAAGCCTACGAGCAGTACTTC
TRBV4-3	-	-	TRBJ1-1	CASSQLGGMNTEAFF	TGCGCCAGCAGCCAACTCGGGGGTATGAACACTGAAGCTTTCTTT
TRBV20-1	-	TRBD2	TRBJ2-1	CSASLSGIGNEQFF	TGCAGTGCTAGTCTTAGCGGGATAGGGAATGAGCAGTTCTTC
TRBV27	-	-	TRBJ2-5	CASSLSSSETQYF	TGTGCCAGCAGTTTATCCTCTAGCGAGACCCAGTACTTC
TRBV5-8	-	TRBD2	TRBJ2-1	CASSPGLAVPYNEQFF	TGTGCCAGCAGCCCGGGACTAGCGGTACCCTACAATGAGCAGTTCTTC
TRBV16	-	-	TRBJ1-2	CASSLARGNYGYTF	TGTGCCAGCAGCCTTGCGCGGGGCAACTATGGCTACACCTTC
TRBV6-2/TRBV6-3	-	TRBD2	TRBJ2-1	CASSYSSPSGLYNEQFF	TGTGCCAGCAGTTACTCCTCTCCTAGCGGCCTCTACAATGAGCAGTTCTTC
TRBV7-3	-	-	TRBJ2-2	CASSSQGPEHRGAVF	TGTGCCAGCAGCTCGCAGGGGCCCGAACACCGGGGAGCTGTTTTT
TRBV7-2	-	TRBD1	TRBJ2-3	CASSLARGIDTQYF	TGTGCCAGCAGCTTGGCCAGGGGGATAGATACGCAGTATTTT
TRBV4-1	-	TRBD1	TRBJ2-6	CASSQDWGQGAPGANVLTF	TGCGCCAGCAGCCAAGATTGGGGACAGGGGGCGCCTGGGGCCAACGTCCTGACTTTC